This is a list of T cell receptor beta chains from one sample in a study of cytomegalovirus exposure and HLA in healthy donors. Sequencing used immunoSEQ multiplex PCR; TCRdb keeps in-frame clones, though not all of them. The table lists 150,000 to 180,000 clones, less than 80% of them singletons, with 2.1% in the top ten. Sequencing input: PBMCs. The receptors come from a man under 40 in good health and CMV-seronegative. Each CDR3 is given with its conserved first and last residue. The D gene is left open where the match is weak. Size is omitted from some rows. Given values are once, few, many or a class for expanded clones.

cdr3_nt,cdr3_aa,v_call,j_call,clone_size,d_call
TGTGCCAGCAGCCAACACGCTGACAGGGGAGGAACTGAAGCTTTCTTT,CASSQHADRGGTEAFF,TRBV4-2,TRBJ1-1,-,TRBD1
TGCGCCAGCAGCCCAGGACTAGCGGGGGGCGGTGAGCAGTTCTTC,CASSPGLAGGGEQFF,TRBV5-1,TRBJ2-1,-,TRBD2
TGCGCCAGCAGCGGCGGGGACAGGGGGTCAGGGGGCTACACCTTC,CASSGGDRGSGGYTF,TRBV5-1,TRBJ1-2,once,TRBD1
TGTGCCAGCAGACCGGTGGGGCAGGGCGAAGGGGCGCAGCACTTC,CASRPVGQGEGAQHF,TRBV14,TRBJ2-5,-,-
TGTGCCAGCAGTGCTTGGTGGGGGCGCGACGAGCAGTACTTC,CASSAWWGRDEQYF,TRBV6-1,TRBJ2-7,once,-
TGCGCCAGCAGCCAGGCGCTAGCGGCTGGAGAGACCCAGTACTTC,CASSQALAAGETQYF,TRBV4-3,TRBJ2-5,few,TRBD2
TGTGCCAGCAGACAGGGGGGGTATGTAGAGACCCAGTACTTC,CASRQGGYVETQYF,TRBV6-1,TRBJ2-5,-,-
TGTGCCAGCAGTTTCACATCCGGGACAGGTTCGCACGAGCAGTACTTC,CASSFTSGTGSHEQYF,TRBV27,TRBJ2-7,-,TRBD1
TGTGCCAGCAGCTTCGGACAGGGGCCCGGGGAGCTGTTTTTT,CASSFGQGPGELFF,TRBV6-5,TRBJ2-2,-,TRBD1
TGTGCCAGCAGCTCCCCCCGGGTCCCCACACCCGATGCAACTAATGAAAAACTGTTTTTT,CASSSPRVPTPDATNEKLFF,TRBV2,TRBJ1-4,-,-
TGTGCCAGCAGCTTAGCGACAAGACCCTACGAGCAGTACTTC,CASSLATRPYEQYF,TRBV7-6,TRBJ2-7,-,-
TGTGCCAGCAGCTTAGACTTCGGCTATGGCTACACCTTC,CASSLDFGYGYTF,TRBV11-2,TRBJ1-2,-,-
TGTGCCAGCAGTTTACCAGGGACAGTCTATAGCAATCAGCCCCAGCATTTT,CASSLPGTVYSNQPQHF,TRBV28,TRBJ1-5,-,TRBD1
TGTGCCAGCATCGCCGGGACAGACCGAAACACCATATATTTT,CASIAGTDRNTIYF,TRBV6-1,TRBJ1-3,-,TRBD1
TGTGCCAGCAGTTTATCGGGATCGACAGGGAGTGAGACCCAGTACTTC,CASSLSGSTGSETQYF,TRBV27,TRBJ2-5,-,TRBD1
TGTGCCAGCAGCTCACCGACAGGGGAACAAGAGACCCAGTACTTC,CASSSPTGEQETQYF,TRBV7-3,TRBJ2-5,-,TRBD1
TGTGCCAGCAGCGCCCACGAGACAGGACACGAGCAGTACTTC,CASSAHETGHEQYF,TRBV7-2,TRBJ2-7,-,-
TGTGCCAGCAGTGACGGGACAGGAGGCTCACCCCTCCACTTT,CASSDGTGGSPLHF,TRBV6-4,TRBJ1-6,-,TRBD1
TGTGCCAGTAGTAGGCGACACCCCTACGAGCAGTACTTC,CASSRRHPYEQYF,TRBV19,TRBJ2-7,once,-
TGTGCCAGCAGTTACTCACACCAAACAGTCTATGGCTACACCTTC,CASSYSHQTVYGYTF,TRBV6-5,TRBJ1-2,-,-
TGCGCCAGCAGGCCAGGGCGCTCTGGGGCCAACGTCCTGACTTTC,CASRPGRSGANVLTF,TRBV5-1,TRBJ2-6,-,-
TGTGCCAGTAGACGAGGGTTGATGGACACCGGGGAGCTGTTTTTT,CASRRGLMDTGELFF,TRBV19,TRBJ2-2,-,-
TGTGCCAGCAGTTTATACGGGGGGCCCACAGATACGCAGTATTTT,CASSLYGGPTDTQYF,TRBV28,TRBJ2-3,-,-
TGTGCCAGCAGCCTAGGGACTCTCGAGCAGTACTTC,CASSLGTLEQYF,TRBV7-9,TRBJ2-7,once,-
TGTGCCAGCAGTTACTTTAACCAGGATACGCAGTATTTT,CASSYFNQDTQYF,TRBV6-5,TRBJ2-3,-,-
TGCGCCAGCAGTCGAGGACAGGGTCCCTACGAGCAGTACTTC,CASSRGQGPYEQYF,TRBV5-1,TRBJ2-7,-,TRBD1
TGTGCCAGCAGCTTAGGGACAGGGGTCGACGAGCAGTACTTC,CASSLGTGVDEQYF,TRBV7-6,TRBJ2-7,-,TRBD1
TGTGCCTGGAGCGTAGGGACAGGCGCTCCGTATAGCAATCAGCCCCAGCATTTT,CAWSVGTGAPYSNQPQHF,TRBV30,TRBJ1-5,-,TRBD1
TGTGCCAGCAGGGGGACAGGGAGCGACGAGCAGTACTTC,CASRGTGSDEQYF,TRBV28,TRBJ2-7,-,TRBD1
TGTGCCAGCAGTGGACTACGCACAGATACGCAGTATTTT,CASSGLRTDTQYF,TRBV27,TRBJ2-3,-,-
TGTTCCAGCAGCACCTCGACAGGATTGAACACTGAAGCTTTCTTT,CSSSTSTGLNTEAFF,TRBV7-9,TRBJ1-1,-,-
TGTGCCAGCAGTTTTCGACAGGGAGACACTGAAGCTTTCTTT,CASSFRQGDTEAFF,TRBV6-1,TRBJ1-1,-,TRBD1
TGTGCCAGCAGTTACTCTATCCGGGACAGGGGAAAGTTCTTC,CASSYSIRDRGKFF,TRBV6-5,TRBJ2-1,-,TRBD1
TGTGCCAGCAGCTGGGGGACAGGGAACACTGAAGCTTTCTTT,CASSWGTGNTEAFF,TRBV5-4,TRBJ1-1,few,TRBD1
TGTGCCAGCAGTTCTAGCGGGGGGGATTATACGCAGTATTTT,CASSSSGGDYTQYF,TRBV27,TRBJ2-3,-,TRBD2
TGTGCCAGCACCGACCGTTCAGGGAAAAATTCACCCCTCCACTTT,CASTDRSGKNSPLHF,TRBV5-4,TRBJ1-6,-,-
TGTGCCAGCAGTGAATTAGGGACAGACGGCTACACCTTC,CASSELGTDGYTF,TRBV25-1,TRBJ1-2,-,TRBD1
TGTGCCAGCAGCCAAGATATGGGCGCCGAGCAGTACTTC,CASSQDMGAEQYF,TRBV4-2,TRBJ2-7,-,-
TGTGCCAGCAGTTACGACAGAACCAGCTCCTACGAGCAGTACTTC,CASSYDRTSSYEQYF,TRBV6-5,TRBJ2-7,-,-
TGCGCCAGCAGCTTGGCAACAGGGGGCCATTCACCCCTCCACTTT,CASSLATGGHSPLHF,TRBV5-1,TRBJ1-6,-,TRBD1
TGCGCCAGCAGCTTAAGCGGGTCCACCGGGGAGCTGTTTTTT,CASSLSGSTGELFF,TRBV5-1,TRBJ2-2,few,-
TGTGCCAGCAGTTACTCGTCAGGGAAAGATGAAGCTTTCTTT,CASSYSSGKDEAFF,TRBV6-5,TRBJ1-1,-,-
TGTGCCAGCAGCCAAGGACAGGGTGTGTACGAGCAGTACTTC,CASSQGQGVYEQYF,TRBV7-9,TRBJ2-7,few,TRBD1
TGTGCCAGCAGCTTATTACCAATGGGCATCGAAGCTGAAGCTTTCTTT,CASSLLPMGIEAEAFF,TRBV7-6,TRBJ1-1,-,-
TGTGCCAGCAGTAATAGCACAGGGTTTTCTGGAAACACCATATATTTT,CASSNSTGFSGNTIYF,TRBV7-9,TRBJ1-3,-,-
TGTGCCAGCAGTTTGAGGGGTAGGGGGCCCCAGAATTTT,CASSLRGRGPQNF,TRBV28,TRBJ1-5,few,TRBD1
TGTGCCAGCGGTACAGGGCCCTACAATGAGCAGTTCTTC,CASGTGPYNEQFF,TRBV27,TRBJ2-1,-,-
TGTGCCAGCAGTTACTCTGGGGCCTTTGATCAAGAGACCCAGTACTTC,CASSYSGAFDQETQYF,TRBV6-5,TRBJ2-5,-,-
TGTGCCAGCAGCCCCCCCCACAGTACGCAGTATTTT,CASSPPHSTQYF,TRBV5-6,TRBJ2-3,-,-
TGTGCCAGTAGTATTCTCCAGTCAGCAGATACGCAGTATTTT,CASSILQSADTQYF,TRBV19,TRBJ2-3,-,-